Listed below are T cell receptor beta chains from one sample, sequenced in a study of OX40 agonist ivuxolimab in advanced cancers. The table came from immunoSEQ multiplex PCR; TCRdb's copy has only in-frame clones and leaves some out. The table shows under 40,000 clones, with over 85% occurring only once. This material consisted of CD4+ or CD8+ T cells sorted from blood, taken in a trial of the OX40 agonist ivuxolimab. The receptors originated from an adult with an advanced solid tumor such as melanoma, head and neck, liver or kidney cancer. CDR3s include the opening cysteine and the closing phenylalanine or tryptophan. A D gene is named only where the DNA matches it firmly. Expanded clones get a size class; other rows say once, few or many, or leave the size out.

abundance	v_gene	d_gene	j_gene	CDR3aa	CDR3nt
NA	TRBV27	TRBD2	TRBJ2-7	CASSISGSFYEQYF	TGTGCCAGCAGCATTAGCGGGAGTTTCTACGAGCAGTACTTC
NA	TRBV28	NA	TRBJ2-7	CASSGSGTRLEYF	TGTGCCAGCAGTGGCAGTGGGACCCGGCTTGAGTACTTC
NA	TRBV7-2	NA	TRBJ1-2	CASTGALINGYTF	TGTGCCAGTACGGGGGCCCTTATTAATGGCTACACCTTC
once	TRBV28	NA	TRBJ2-7	CASSLDYEQYF	TGTGCCAGCAGTTTGGATTACGAGCAGTACTTC
NA	TRBV19	NA	TRBJ1-1	CASSYNMNTEAFF	TGTGCCAGTTCATATAACATGAACACTGAAGCTTTCTTT
NA	TRBV7-9	TRBD1	TRBJ2-7	CASSSPGGVYEQYF	TGTGCCAGCAGCTCGCCAGGGGGAGTCTACGAGCAGTACTTC
NA	TRBV7-9	TRBD2	TRBJ2-5	CASSLDTSGSRGETQYF	TGTGCCAGCAGCTTAGACACTAGCGGGAGCAGAGGGGAGACCCAGTACTTC
NA	TRBV28	NA	TRBJ2-7	CASSSRGNPTYEQYF	TGTGCCAGCAGTTCACGGGGGAATCCTACCTACGAGCAGTACTTC
once	TRBV15	NA	TRBJ2-1	CATSRDRGASGSNEQFF	TGTGCCACCAGCAGAGATCGGGGGGCCTCGGGATCGAATGAGCAGTTCTTC
NA	TRBV7-9	NA	TRBJ2-1	CASIGGVYNEQFF	TGTGCCAGCATCGGAGGGGTCTACAATGAGCAGTTCTTC
NA	TRBV10-2	NA	TRBJ1-1	CASIGAEAFF	TGCGCCAGCATAGGAGCTGAAGCTTTCTTT
NA	TRBV19	TRBD1	TRBJ1-1	CASTRTGSTEAFF	TGTGCCAGTACCCGGACAGGGAGCACTGAAGCTTTCTTT
few	TRBV30	NA	TRBJ1-1	CAWTRPGGTEAFF	TGTGCCTGGACCAGACCCGGGGGGACTGAAGCTTTCTTT
NA	TRBV29-1	TRBD2	TRBJ2-3	CSVGGSTDTQYF	TGCAGCGTGGGGGGGAGCACAGATACGCAGTATTTT
NA	TRBV6-1	NA	TRBJ1-1	CASSVGDTEAFF	TGTGCCAGCAGTGTAGGGGACACTGAAGCTTTCTTT
NA	TRBV5-3	NA	TRBJ1-2	CARSFYYGYTF	TGTGCCAGAAGCTTTTACTATGGCTACACCTTC
NA	TRBV28	NA	TRBJ2-1	CASSFKGGSYNEQFF	TGTGCCAGCAGTTTCAAGGGGGGCTCCTACAATGAGCAGTTCTTC
once	TRBV7-9	TRBD1	TRBJ2-7	CASSPGRDSSYEQYF	TGTGCCAGCAGCCCGGGTCGGGACAGCTCCTACGAGCAGTACTTC
once	TRBV29-1	NA	TRBJ1-6	CSVDPGQTKNNSPLHF	TGCAGCGTAGATCCGGGACAAACTAAAAATAATTCACCCCTCCACTTT
NA	TRBV19	TRBD2	TRBJ2-7	CASSIGAGGPYEQYF	TGTGCCAGTAGTATCGGGGCGGGAGGGCCCTACGAGCAGTACTTC
once	TRBV28	TRBD1	TRBJ1-2	CASSRQGYLYGYTF	TGTGCCAGCAGTAGACAGGGCTATCTGTATGGCTACACCTTC
NA	TRBV19	TRBD1	TRBJ1-5	CASSQGQYYSNQPQHF	TGTGCCAGTAGCCAGGGACAGTATTATAGCAATCAGCCCCAGCATTTT
NA	TRBV28	NA	TRBJ2-3	CASSFGSREADSSTDTQYF	TGTGCCAGCAGTTTCGGGAGCAGGGAGGCAGACTCTAGCACAGATACGCAGTATTTT
once	TRBV19	TRBD1	TRBJ2-7	CASSFGTGDEQYF	TGTGCCAGTAGTTTCGGGACAGGGGATGAGCAGTACTTC
NA	TRBV28	NA	TRBJ2-5	CASYGGQETQYF	TGTGCCAGCTACGGGGGACAAGAGACCCAGTACTTC
NA	TRBV19	NA	TRBJ1-1	CASSQGLPNTEAFF	TGTGCCAGTAGTCAAGGACTCCCGAACACTGAAGCTTTCTTT
NA	TRBV7-6	TRBD2	TRBJ2-3	CASSPGLAGGGDTQYF	TGTGCCAGCAGCCCAGGACTAGCGGGGGGCGGGGATACGCAGTATTTT
NA	TRBV30	NA	TRBJ2-5	CAWSVMSGVVQETQYF	TGTGCCTGGAGTGTAATGTCGGGAGTAGTCCAAGAGACCCAGTACTTC
NA	TRBV7-8	NA	TRBJ1-2	CASSLATAFSGYTF	TGTGCCAGCAGCTTAGCTACAGCATTTAGTGGCTACACCTTC
NA	TRBV6-5	NA	TRBJ2-2	CASREAGAGELFF	TGTGCCAGCAGGGAAGCCGGGGCCGGGGAGCTGTTTTTT
NA	TRBV13	NA	TRBJ2-3	CASSSGTDTQYF	TGTGCCAGCAGCTCAGGGACAGATACGCAGTATTTT
NA	TRBV14	TRBD1	TRBJ2-7	CASRPKGQNVLATYEQYF	TGTGCCAGCCGCCCTAAGGGACAGAATGTATTAGCGACCTACGAGCAGTACTTC
NA	TRBV19	TRBD1	TRBJ2-2	CASSPGQGAAGELFF	TGTGCCAGTAGCCCGGGACAGGGGGCGGCCGGGGAGCTGTTTTTT
NA	TRBV7-9	TRBD1	TRBJ2-7	CASSKTGTGYEQYF	TGTGCCAGCAGCAAGACCGGGACAGGGTACGAGCAGTACTTC
once	TRBV5-6	TRBD1	TRBJ1-1	CASSFILLGQGSNTEAFF	TGTGCCAGCAGCTTTATACTCCTCGGACAGGGGTCGAACACTGAAGCTTTCTTT
NA	TRBV12-1	NA	TRBJ1-5	CASSFGSGGSNQPQHF	TGTGCCAGCAGCTTTGGATCAGGGGGAAGCAATCAGCCCCAGCATTTT
NA	TRBV2	TRBD1	TRBJ2-1	CANMGDRAWGEQFF	TGTGCCAACATGGGGGACAGGGCATGGGGTGAGCAGTTCTTC
NA	TRBV7-6	NA	TRBJ2-7	CASSLGRQGTYEQYF	TGTGCCAGCAGCTTAGGGCGGCAGGGGACCTACGAGCAGTACTTC
NA	TRBV27	NA	TRBJ2-3	CASSSKTFTDTQYF	TGTGCCAGCAGTTCTAAAACCTTCACAGATACGCAGTATTTT
once	TRBV5-4	NA	TRBJ1-2	CASSHQNYGYTF	TGTGCCAGCAGCCATCAGAACTATGGCTACACCTTC
NA	TRBV11-2	TRBD1	TRBJ1-2	CASSPGTAYYYGYTF	TGTGCCAGCAGCCCTGGGACAGCCTACTACTATGGCTACACCTTC
NA	TRBV5-6	TRBD2	TRBJ2-1	CASSAGVSEQFF	TGTGCCAGCAGCGCGGGGGTCAGTGAGCAGTTCTTC
NA	TRBV7-6	TRBD1	TRBJ2-7	CASSLGRQGNYEQYF	TGTGCCAGCAGCTTAGGAAGACAGGGGAACTACGAGCAGTACTTC
NA	TRBV19	TRBD1	TRBJ2-3	CASSTTGGSSTDTQYF	TGTGCCAGTAGTACCACAGGGGGTTCGTCCACAGATACGCAGTATTTT
NA	TRBV6-5	TRBD1	TRBJ2-1	CASSPPTGNDNEQFF	TGTGCCAGCAGCCCCCCGACAGGGAACGACAATGAGCAGTTCTTC
NA	TRBV18	NA	TRBJ2-4	CASSPVGANIQYF	TGTGCCAGCTCACCGGTTGGGGCCAACATTCAGTACTTC
NA	TRBV6-6	NA	TRBJ1-1	CASSHLRGGNTEAFF	TGTGCCAGCAGCCACTTACGGGGGGGAAACACTGAAGCTTTCTTT
once	TRBV7-6	NA	TRBJ2-3	CASSFFSSTDTQYF	TGTGCCAGCAGCTTTTTTTCAAGCACAGATACGCAGTATTTT
once	TRBV7-6	NA	TRBJ2-1	CASSRSDSPNYNEQFF	TGTGCCAGCAGCCGATCGGACAGCCCCAACTACAATGAGCAGTTCTTC
NA	TRBV7-8	NA	TRBJ2-7	CASSPSGLTYEQYF	TGTGCCAGCAGCCCAAGTGGCTTAACCTACGAGCAGTACTTC
once	TRBV15	NA	TRBJ1-1	CATSRVAMNTEAFF	TGTGCCACCAGCAGAGTGGCGATGAACACTGAAGCTTTCTTT
NA	TRBV5-1	NA	TRBJ2-4	CASSPYRVGENIQYF	TGCGCCAGCAGCCCCTACAGGGTTGGGGAAAACATTCAGTACTTC
NA	TRBV19	NA	TRBJ2-3	CASSIPDMDPSTDTQYF	TGTGCCAGTAGTATTCCCGATATGGATCCAAGCACAGATACGCAGTATTTT
NA	TRBV15	TRBD1	TRBJ2-6	CATSGGTGPGANVLTF	TGTGCCACCAGCGGCGGGACAGGGCCTGGGGCCAACGTCCTGACTTTC
NA	TRBV6-1	NA	TRBJ2-3	CASSEAGEPVGADTQYF	TGTGCCAGCAGTGAAGCCGGCGAGCCTGTCGGCGCAGATACGCAGTATTTT
NA	TRBV14	TRBD2	TRBJ2-7	CASSQVPSGAYEQYF	TGTGCCAGCAGCCAAGTCCCCAGCGGGGCCTACGAGCAGTACTTC
NA	TRBV29-1	TRBD2	TRBJ2-6	CSVEDHGRGKLSGANVLTF	TGCAGCGTTGAAGATCACGGGAGGGGAAAACTCTCTGGGGCCAACGTCCTGACTTTC
once	TRBV7-6	NA	TRBJ2-7	CASSASSDGQIYEQYF	TGTGCCAGCAGTGCTAGTTCAGATGGACAGATCTACGAGCAGTACTTC